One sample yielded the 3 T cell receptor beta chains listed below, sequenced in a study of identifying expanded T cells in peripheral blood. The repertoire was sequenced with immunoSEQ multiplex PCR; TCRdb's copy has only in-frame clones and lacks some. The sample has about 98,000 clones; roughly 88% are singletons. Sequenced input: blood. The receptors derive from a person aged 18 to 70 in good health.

The DNA for the CDR3 is TGTGCCTGGAGTTTCACGGGCAATCAGCCCCAGCATTTT. Protein product: CAWSFTGNQPQHF. The rearrangement links TRBV30 to TRBJ1-5, with unresolved D. The CDR3 runs 13 residues. Between the trimmed V and J ends, which lost 2 bases and 2 bases, there was a span of 7 bases. The germline gives CDR1 GTSNPN, CDR2 SVGIG (reference sequence). Drawing the rest from reference TRBV30 and TRBJ1-5, the complete variable domain is SQTIHQWPATLVQPVGSPLSLECTVEGTSNPNLYWYRQAAGRGLQLLFYSVGIGQISSEVPQNLSASRPQDRQFILSSKKLLLSDSGFYLCAWSFTGNQPQHFGDGTRLSIL.

The CDR3 reads CASSLARAGGVNMGNEQFF. In DNA form, the CDR3 reads TGTGCCAGCAGCTTGGCTAGGGCAGGGGGCGTCAATATGGGGAATGAGCAGTTCTTC. The J gene is TRBJ2-1, the V gene TRBV5-4; 8 nucleotides line up with TRBD1. V lost 0 bases to trimming and J lost 7 bases; unmatched junction nucleotides: 18. Germline lookup yields CDR1 SGHNT and CDR2 YYREEE (reference sequence). This CDR3 contains 19 residues. The full variable domain, with the rest looked up from reference TRBV5-4 and TRBJ2-1, is ETGVTQSPTHLIKTRGQQVTLRCSSQSGHNTVSWYQQALGQGPQFIFQYYREEENGRGNFPPRFSGLQFPNYSSELNVNALELDDSALYLCASSLARAGGVNMGNEQFFGPGTRLTVL.

The DNA of the CDR3 is TGTGCCAGTAGTATGACAGGGAGGATCGGGGAGCTGTTTTTT. The encoded protein is CASSMTGRIGELFF. The rearrangement links TRBV19 to TRBJ2-2; maybe TRBD1 (7 bases). The CDR3 is 14 amino acids. Germline V gives CDR1 LNHDA, CDR2 SQIVND (reference sequence). Trimming took 3 bases from V and 7 from J, leaving 12 bases between them.